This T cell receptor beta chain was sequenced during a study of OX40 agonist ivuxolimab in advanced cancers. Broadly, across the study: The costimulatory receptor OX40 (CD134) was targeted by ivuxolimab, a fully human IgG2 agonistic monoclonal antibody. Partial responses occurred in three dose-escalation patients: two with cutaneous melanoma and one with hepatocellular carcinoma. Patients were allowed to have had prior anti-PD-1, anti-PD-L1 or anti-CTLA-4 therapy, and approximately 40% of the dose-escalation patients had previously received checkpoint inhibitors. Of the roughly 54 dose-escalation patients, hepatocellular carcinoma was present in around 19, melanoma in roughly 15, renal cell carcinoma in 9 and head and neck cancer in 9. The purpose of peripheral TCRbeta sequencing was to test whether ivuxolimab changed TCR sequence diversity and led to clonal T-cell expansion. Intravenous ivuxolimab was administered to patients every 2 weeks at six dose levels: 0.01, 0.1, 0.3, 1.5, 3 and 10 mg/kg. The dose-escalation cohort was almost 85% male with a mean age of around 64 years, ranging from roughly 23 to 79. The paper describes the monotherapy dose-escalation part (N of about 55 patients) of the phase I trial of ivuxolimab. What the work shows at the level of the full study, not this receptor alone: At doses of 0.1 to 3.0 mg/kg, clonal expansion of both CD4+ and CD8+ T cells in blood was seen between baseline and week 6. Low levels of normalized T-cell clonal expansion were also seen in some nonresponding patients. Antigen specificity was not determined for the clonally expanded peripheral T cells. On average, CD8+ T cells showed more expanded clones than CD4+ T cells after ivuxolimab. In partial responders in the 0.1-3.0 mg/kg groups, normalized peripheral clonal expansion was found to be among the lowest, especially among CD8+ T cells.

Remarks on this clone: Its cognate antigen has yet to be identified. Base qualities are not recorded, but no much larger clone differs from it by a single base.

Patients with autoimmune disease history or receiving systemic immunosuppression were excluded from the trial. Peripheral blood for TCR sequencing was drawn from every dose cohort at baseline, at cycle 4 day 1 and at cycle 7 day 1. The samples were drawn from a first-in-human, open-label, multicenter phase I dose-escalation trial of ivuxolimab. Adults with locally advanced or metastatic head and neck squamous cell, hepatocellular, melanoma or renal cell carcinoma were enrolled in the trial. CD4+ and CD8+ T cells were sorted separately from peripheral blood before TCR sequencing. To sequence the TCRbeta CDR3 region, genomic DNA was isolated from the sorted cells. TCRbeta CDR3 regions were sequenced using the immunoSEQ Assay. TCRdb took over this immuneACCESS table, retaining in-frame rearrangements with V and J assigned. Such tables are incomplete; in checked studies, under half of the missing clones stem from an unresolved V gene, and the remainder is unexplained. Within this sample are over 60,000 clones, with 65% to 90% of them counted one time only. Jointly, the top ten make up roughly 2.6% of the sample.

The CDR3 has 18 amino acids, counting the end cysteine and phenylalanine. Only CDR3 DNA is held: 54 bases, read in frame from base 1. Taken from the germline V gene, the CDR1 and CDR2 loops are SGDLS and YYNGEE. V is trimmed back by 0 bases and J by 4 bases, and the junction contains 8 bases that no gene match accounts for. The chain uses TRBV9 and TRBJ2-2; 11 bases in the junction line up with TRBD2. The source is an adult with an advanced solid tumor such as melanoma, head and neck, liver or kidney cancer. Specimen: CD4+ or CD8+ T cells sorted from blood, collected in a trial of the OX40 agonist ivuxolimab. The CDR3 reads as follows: CASSVGSGGAGGTGELFF. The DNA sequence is TGTGCCAGCAGCGTAGGTAGCGGGGGGGCCGGAGGCACCGGGGAGCTGTTTTTT. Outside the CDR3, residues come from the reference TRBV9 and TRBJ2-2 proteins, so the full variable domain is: DSGVTQTPKHLITATGQRVTLRCSPRSGDLSVYWYQQSLDQGLQFLIQYYNGEERAKGNILERFSAQQFPDLHSELNLSSLELGDSALYFCASSVGSGGAGGTGELFFGEGSRLTVL.